Each of the 20 T cell receptor beta chains below was sequenced from the same sample in a study of identical twins. TCRdb ran MiXCR on the 5' RACE reads and lists one entry per CDR3 protein. The table includes 220,000 or so distinct CDR3 sequences, approximately 7% detected once. Another study also made use of these data, one on yellow fever vaccine responses in identical twins.

Material: memory (CD45RO+) T cells sorted from blood. These receptors came from a young woman in good health.

The gene calls are TRBV29-1 and TRBJ2-5; 9 bases are shared with TRBD2. The CDR3 has 14 amino acids. Germline V lookup: CDR1 SQVTM, CDR2 ANQGSEA. With V trimmed by 4 bases and J by 4 bases, 7 bases remained unmatched. CDR3 in amino acids: CSVGAGGLAETQYF. CDR3 coding DNA: TGCAGCGTTGGAGCGGGAGGACTAGCAGAGACCCAGTACTTC.

This clonotype has ten or more counts. The CDR3 protein is CASSQGPINQPQHF. CDR3 coding DNA: TGTGCCAGCAGCCAGGGACCGATCAATCAGCCCCAGCATTTT. The chain combines TRBV7-2 with TRBJ1-5; possible D gene TRBD1, 5 bases. From germline, CDR1 is SGHTA and CDR2 FQGNSA. The CDR3 has 14 residues. Between the trimmed V and J ends, which lost 5 bases and 3 bases, there was a span of 11 bases.

This clonotype was recorded many times. The chain has TRBV5-1 and TRBJ1-2, with 11 bases that match TRBD1. Germline CDR1 reads SGHRS; CDR2 reads YFSETQ. The V gene end was trimmed by 4 bases and the J gene end by 7 bases; junction bases not matched to a gene: 9. This CDR3 has 15 residues. CDR3 DNA: TGCGCCAGCAGCGCACGGGGACAGGGGGAACGTGGCTACACCTTC. Its protein is CASSARGQGERGYTF.

This clonotype was observed many times. CDR3 DNA: TGTGCCAGCAAAGCGACATTCAACACTGAAGCTTTCTTT. It translates to CASKATFNTEAFF. The V call is TRBV6-1, the J call TRBJ1-1; D remains ambiguous. V was pared by 7 bases and J by 2 bases, with 11 bases between. CDR3 length: 13 amino acids. The germline V gene encodes CDR1 MNHNS and CDR2 SASEGT.

In its sample, this clonotype was seen many times. The chain uses TRBV29-1 and TRBJ2-3; 7 bases are a match to TRBD2. CDR3 length: 11 amino acids. In germline, CDR1 is SQVTM, CDR2 ANQGSEA. Losses at the gene ends were 3 bases for V and 9 bases for J; bases not matched to a gene: 3. CDR3 sequence reads: CSVDPGGTQYF. As DNA, the CDR3 is TGCAGCGTTGACCCGGGAGGAACGCAGTATTTT.

This clonotype was seen a few times. The V call is TRBV3-1, the J call TRBJ2-3; TRBD1 aligns across 8 bases. CDR1 is LGHDT, CDR2 YNNKEL, per germline (reference sequence). The CDR3 loop spans 14 amino acids. With V trimmed by 7 bases and J by 6 bases, 9 bases remained unmatched. In DNA form, the CDR3 reads TGTGCCAGCAAGAGTTTGAGGACAGGGGATACGCAGTATTTT. Translated, it gives CASKSLRTGDTQYF.

V is TRBV27 and J is TRBJ2-4; D perhaps matches TRBD1 (6 bases). Germline lookup yields CDR1 MNHEY and CDR2 SMNVEV (reference sequence). The CDR3 covers 17 residues. V lost 7 bases to trimming and J lost 0 bases, with 19 bases between them. The CDR3 DNA follows: TGTGCCAGCACCGCCACACAGGGTTCATTAGCCAAAAACATTCAGTACTTC. Translation gives CASTATQGSLAKNIQYF.

The sample holds many counts of this clonotype. This chain links TRBV29-1 with TRBJ2-1; TRBD1 matches at 7 bases. Germline assignment: CDR1 SQVTM and CDR2 ANQGSEA. Germline trimming cut 6 bases from V and 6 bases from J; bases unmatched to any gene: 5. This CDR3 region has 12 residues. The CDR3 loop reads CSVTGTVNEQFF. CDR3 DNA sequence: TGCAGCGTAACCGGGACAGTCAATGAGCAGTTCTTC.

Ten or more counts support this clonotype. The chain has TRBV20-1 and TRBJ2-1; a weak D match, TRBD2 (5 bases). The CDR3 loop spans 14 amino acids. V shed 0 bases and J shed 3 bases, with 9 bases lying between them. Germline assignment: CDR1 DFQATT and CDR2 SNEGSKA (reference sequence). This CDR3 is CSARDREHYNEQFF. The DNA for the CDR3 is TGCAGTGCTAGAGATAGGGAGCACTACAATGAGCAGTTCTTC.

This clonotype was seen only a few times. The gene calls are TRBV5-1 and TRBJ2-7; possibly TRBD1 or TRBD2 for D (6 bases each). The CDR3 has 13 amino acids. V gave up 4 bases and J gave up 2 bases, with 10 bases separating them. The germline V gene encodes CDR1 SGHRS and CDR2 YFSETQ. Here the CDR3 DNA reads TGCGCCAGCAGCGGGGGGACAACCTACGAGCAGTACGTC. It codes for CASSGGTTYEQYV.

This clonotype was seen only a few times. The gene calls are TRBV4-2 and TRBJ2-5; the D is unclear. Trimming left V 0 bases short and J 5 bases short, with 10 bases between. The CDR3 is 14 residues long. Germline CDR1 is LGHNA and CDR2 is YNFKEQ. The CDR3 region is CASSQDGSLETQYF. CDR3 bases: TGTGCCAGCAGCCAAGATGGCAGCCTGGAGACCCAGTACTTC.

The chain recombines TRBV5-1 with TRBJ2-3; 10 bases match TRBD1. Germline assignment: CDR1 SGHRS and CDR2 YFSETQ. This CDR3 spans 15 amino acids. With 4 bases clipped from V and 5 bases from J, the junction kept 7 bases outside the gene matches. The CDR3: CASSPGQGFRDTQYF. The CDR3 bases are TGCGCCAGCAGCCCGGGACAGGGGTTCAGAGATACGCAGTATTTT.

The chain combines TRBV11-2 with TRBJ2-3; D uncertain. Looked up from germline, CDR1 is SGHAT and CDR2 is FQNNGV. The ends were cut back, 5 bases at V and 4 bases at J, with 22 bases in the middle. This CDR3 contains 17 residues. CDR3 sequence reads: CASSNAMTKPPADTQYF. The CDR3 DNA reads as TGTGCCAGCAGCAACGCCATGACCAAACCTCCTGCAGATACGCAGTATTTT.

At least ten counts were recorded for this clonotype. The CDR3 loop is CSQGGPETQYF. Here the CDR3 DNA reads TGCAGCCAGGGAGGGCCAGAGACCCAGTACTTC. The chain recombines TRBV20-1 with TRBJ2-5; the match to TRBD2 covers 7 bases. This CDR3 region has 11 residues. Germline V lookup: CDR1 DFQATT, CDR2 SNEGSKA (reference sequence).

V usage is TRBV18 and J usage is TRBJ2-1; a possible D gene is TRBD1 (7 bases). The V gene lost 3 bases and the J gene lost 9 bases, with 9 bases spanning the gap. Per the germline V gene, CDR1 is KGHSH and CDR2 is LQKENI. This CDR3 comprises 12 residues. CDR3 nucleotide sequence: TGTGCCAGCTCACCTCAGGGGGGTGAGCAGTTCTTC. It encodes CASSPQGGEQFF.

In this sample, this clonotype turned up a few times. This chain connects TRBV7-9 to TRBJ2-3, with D perhaps matching TRBD1 (6 bases). This CDR3 comprises 16 residues. Trimming removed 4 bases at V and 0 bases at J, with 14 bases between. Per the germline V gene, CDR1 is SEHNR and CDR2 is FQNEAQ (reference sequence). CDR3 sequence (DNA): TGTGCCAGCAGCTCAAGAGGGGGATCTAGCACAGATACGCAGTATTTT. This sequence encodes CASSSRGGSSTDTQYF.

This clonotype was detected only a few times. The chain recombines TRBV6-2 or TRBV6-3 with TRBJ2-3; D call uncertain. Germline V CDR1 and CDR2: MNHEY, SVGEGT. The CDR3 length is 11 residues. V lost 10 bases and J 9 bases, leaving 14 bases between the germline ends. The CDR3 DNA reads as TGTGCCACCACGGACGGTCTCACGCAGTATTTT. Its protein product is CATTDGLTQYF.

This chain links TRBV6-1 with TRBJ1-3; TRBD1 might be the D (6 bases). CDR3 length equals 16 residues. Looked up from germline, CDR1 is MNHNS and CDR2 is SASEGT. Deletions cut 0 bases from V and 1 base from J, with 10 bases between. CDR3 nucleotide sequence: TGTGCCAGCAGTGAAGCGCTTGGGACATCTGGAAACACCATATATTTT. Translated: CASSEALGTSGNTIYF.

This clonotype was detected many times. The CDR3 DNA follows: TGTGCCAGCAGTAGCGTCAACCCTTTGCTCTATAGCAATCAGCCCCAGCATTTT. This gives the protein CASSSVNPLLYSNQPQHF. The V call is TRBV28, the J call TRBJ1-5; D call uncertain. There are 18 residues in the CDR3. The germline V gene encodes CDR1 MDHEN and CDR2 SYDVKM. The V end lost 5 bases, the J end lost 0 bases, and 20 bases lay between the germline ends.

This chain connects TRBV20-1 to TRBJ2-3; 9 bases line up with TRBD2. Germline values: CDR1 DFQATT, CDR2 SNEGSKA (reference sequence). With V trimmed by 5 bases and J by 0 bases, 3 bases remained unmatched. CDR3 size: 14 residues. DNA for the CDR3: TGCAGTGCTGTTAGCGGGGGTAGCACAGATACGCAGTATTTT. Protein: CSAVSGGSTDTQYF.